This T cell receptor (beta chain) was captured in a study of cytomegalovirus exposure and HLA in healthy donors. On this clone itself: Its antigen is unknown.

Overall study results and limits: V- and J-gene trimming in TCR beta was tied to a missense DCLRE1C variant by an analysis performed later. Associated with cytomegalovirus, according to the listing, were some 180 TCR beta chains. It was shown in a later analysis that HLA-associated TCR beta chains were more clonally expanded than other, equally common chains.

The PCR ran on 60 Vbeta and 13 Jbeta primers. The method was immunoSEQ multiplex PCR; TCRdb's version includes in-frame clones alone and lacks a portion of them. The sample yields about 160,000 clones, about four fifths seen once. This CDR3 has 17 amino acids. The V gene's germline CDR1 is LGHNA and CDR2 YSLEER. The V and J ends lost 2 bases and 2 bases, in that order; junction bases with no gene match: 7. The sample comprised PBMCs. V gene TRBV4-3 combines with J gene TRBJ2-3, with 10 bases that match TRBD2. This TCR was sampled from a male donor in good health and CMV-seropositive. CDR3 sequence: CASSQFRTSGITDTQYF. Here the CDR3 DNA reads TGCGCCAGCAGCCAATTTAGGACTAGCGGTATCACAGATACGCAGTATTTT.